One and the same sample provided the 23 T cell receptor beta chains below, sequenced in a study of Graves' ophthalmopathy and Graves' hyperthyroidism. TCR beta CDR3 regions were amplified from RNA transcripts. HTBI-primed RT-PCR formed the first round, and a multiplex PCR formed the second. TCRdb re-derived calls from the multiplex PCR reads in MiXCR, one entry per CDR3 protein. The table shows approximately 160,000 distinct CDR3 sequences, with 30% to 45% occurring only once. Sequencing was performed on peripheral blood. The receptor set was obtained from a middle-aged woman with Graves' ophthalmopathy.

The chain joins TRBV14 to TRBJ2-5; 10 bases agree with TRBD2. The trim removed 0 bases at V and 2 bases at J, leaving 6 bases unmatched. The CDR3 contains 17 residues. Germline V CDR1 and CDR2: SGHDN, FVKESK. This CDR3 is CASSQDLRTSGQETQYF. The CDR3 DNA reads TGTGCCAGCAGCCAAGACCTAAGGACTAGCGGTCAAGAGACCCAGTACTTC.

This clonotype was found many times. The genes are TRBV19 and TRBJ2-7, with D perhaps TRBD1 (5 bases). The CDR3 is 15 amino acids. V was pared by 3 bases and J by 4 bases, with 16 bases between. Per the germline V gene, CDR1 is LNHDA and CDR2 is SQIVND (reference sequence). CDR3 in DNA: TGTGCCAGTAGTATCTCGCGACAGACGTGGTACGAGCAGTACTTC. Encoded protein: CASSISRQTWYEQYF.

This clonotype appeared many times. This sequence joins TRBV6-5 and TRBJ2-4, with 8 bases that match TRBD1. The V and J ends lost 2 bases and 2 bases, in that order; junction bases with no gene match: 8. Per germline, CDR1 MNHEY and CDR2 SVGAGI. The CDR3 length is 17 residues. CDR3 bases: TGTGCCAGCAGTTACAGTGGACAGGGTCTTCCCAAAAACATTCAGTACTTC. Encoded protein: CASSYSGQGLPKNIQYF.

The chain employs TRBV7-2 and TRBJ1-3; no reliable D call. Germline V gene lookup returns CDR1 SGHTA and CDR2 FQGNSA. This CDR3 has 13 residues. The V and J ends lost 4 bases and 2 bases respectively, with 6 bases between them. The CDR3 region is CASSSYPGNTIYF. CDR3 coding DNA: TGTGCCAGCAGCTCGTATCCTGGAAACACCATATATTTT.

The V call is TRBV6-1, the J call TRBJ2-7; D gene ambiguous. In germline, CDR1 is MNHNS, CDR2 SASEGT. The CDR3 consists of 12 residues. The V gene lost 7 bases and the J gene lost 0 bases, with 7 bases spanning the gap. CDR3 DNA: TGTGCCAGCAAAACTTCCTCCTACGAGCAGTACTTC. Translated, it gives CASKTSSYEQYF.

This chain links TRBV6-2 or TRBV6-3 with TRBJ1-5, with D perhaps matching TRBD1 (5 bases). The V gene lost 0 bases and the J gene lost 7 bases, with 10 bases spanning the gap. The CDR3 runs 14 residues. The germline CDR1 and CDR2 sequences are MNHEY and SVGEGT. CDR3 nucleotide sequence: TGTGCCAGCAGTTACTCCCAGGGAGGCCAGCCCCAGCATTTT. Residues: CASSYSQGGQPQHF.

This clonotype was seen at least ten times. The rearrangement links TRBV30 to TRBJ1-6, with 12 nucleotides matching TRBD1. CDR3 size: 18 residues. Germline CDR1 and CDR2: GTSNPN and SVGIG (reference sequence). With V trimmed by 3 bases and J by 7 bases, 13 bases remained unmatched. The CDR3 region has the DNA TGTGCCTGGAGGGGGGCCGGGACAGGGGGCGTGAGGAATTCACCCCTCCACTTT. Its translation is CAWRGAGTGGVRNSPLHF.

The genes are TRBV10-3 and TRBJ1-1; D might be TRBD1 (5 bases). The germline V gene encodes CDR1 ENHRY and CDR2 SYGVKD. The CDR3 spans 13 residues. V lost 6 bases and J 4 bases, leaving 12 bases between the germline ends. CDR3 sequence: CAIRGEGGTEAFF. The DNA for the CDR3 is TGTGCCATCAGGGGGGAGGGAGGCACTGAAGCTTTCTTT.

This clonotype was seen many times. The chain joins TRBV4-1 to TRBJ2-4, with D possibly being TRBD1 or TRBD2 (5 bases each). This CDR3 spans 17 amino acids. Germline V gene sequence: CDR1 MGHRA, CDR2 YSYEKL. Trimming left V 3 bases short and J 1 base short, with 16 bases between. The CDR3 sequence: CASSQGVGASAKNIQYF. In DNA, the CDR3 is TGCGCCAGCAGCCAGGGGGTCGGGGCGTCGGCCAAAAACATTCAGTACTTC.

CDR3 sequence: CASFEGGRASYEQYF. The CDR3 DNA sequence: TGTGCCAGTTTCGAAGGCGGGAGGGCCTCGTACGAGCAGTACTTC. The V and J genes are TRBV6-2 or TRBV6-3 and TRBJ2-7, with 9 bases that match TRBD2. This CDR3 region has 15 residues. The ends lost 9 bases at V and 4 bases at J; junction bases unmatched: 13. The germline V gene encodes CDR1 MNHEY and CDR2 SVGEGT.

This clonotype appeared many times. The chain carries TRBV7-9 and TRBJ1-1, with a tentative D call TRBD1 (5 bases). Looked up from germline, CDR1 is SEHNR and CDR2 is FQNEAQ (reference sequence). Trimming took 5 bases from V and 7 from J, leaving 8 bases between them. The CDR3 covers 11 residues. Written as DNA, the CDR3 is TGTGCCAGCAGCGGGGGGGTTGAAGCTTTCTTT. It specifies CASSGGVEAFF.

The CDR3 region is CASSYVGFNQPQHF. CDR3 nucleotide sequence: TGTGCCAGCAGTTATGTGGGCTTTAATCAGCCCCAGCATTTT. The gene calls are TRBV28 and TRBJ1-5, with D unclear. The germline V gene encodes CDR1 MDHEN and CDR2 SYDVKM. This CDR3 contains 14 residues. Between the trimmed V and J ends, which lost 4 bases and 4 bases, there was a span of 11 bases.

V is TRBV12-3 or TRBV12-4 and J is TRBJ1-6, with 9 positions matching TRBD1. J lost 8 bases, V lost 5 bases, and 4 bases had no gene match. The CDR3 length is 14 residues. DNA of the CDR3: TGTGCCAGCAGTGGGGACAGGGCCGATTCACCCCTCCACTTT. It encodes CASSGDRADSPLHF.

This clonotype was counted a few times. The chain combines TRBV6-2 or TRBV6-3 with TRBJ2-5; TRBD2 matches 7 bases. Germline V gives CDR1 MNHEY, CDR2 SVGEGT. The CDR3 spans 15 residues. V trimming: 6 bases; J trimming: 0 bases; junction bases outside the gene matches: 7. As DNA, the CDR3 is TGTGCCAGCAGCAAGGCTAGCGGTTACCAAGAGACCCAGTACTTC. It yields the protein CASSKASGYQETQYF.

CDR3 bases: TGTGCCAGCAGCTTAGCCGACACAGATACGCAGTATTTT. It encodes CASSLADTDTQYF. The V call is TRBV7-2, the J call TRBJ2-3; D gene uncertain. Germline assignment: CDR1 SGHTA and CDR2 FQGNSA. CDR3 length: 13 amino acids. V lost 0 bases and J 2 bases, leaving 3 bases between the germline ends.

The chain carries TRBV7-8 and TRBJ1-5; TRBD1 matches at 7 bases. V dropped 4 bases and J dropped 1; count of bases not matched to a gene: 10. The CDR3 totals 17 residues. CDR1 and CDR2 from the germline V gene are SGHVS and FQNEAQ. CDR3 DNA sequence: TGTGCCAGCAGCTCCCTGGACAGGCCGGGGAGCAATCAGCCCCAGCATTTT. Its protein product is CASSSLDRPGSNQPQHF.

The rearrangement uses TRBV6-1 and TRBJ1-5; 7 bases align to TRBD1. The germline V gene has CDR1 MNHNS and CDR2 SASEGT. V was clipped by 5 bases and J by 2 bases; unmatched bases: 6. This CDR3 is 15 amino acids long. CDR3 nucleotides: TGTGCCAGCAGTCTGGGGACAGCTCGCAATCAGCCCCAGCATTTT. It translates to CASSLGTARNQPQHF.

The CDR3 is CASTGRHNIQPQHF. The CDR3 bases are TGTGCCAGCACTGGACGCCACAACATTCAACCCCAGCATTTT. This sequence joins TRBV6-1 and TRBJ1-5; D is unresolved. Trimming cost V 7 bases and J 10 bases, with 20 bases left between them. CDR3 length equals 14 residues. In germline, CDR1 is MNHNS, CDR2 SASEGT.

This clonotype has ten or more counts. The rearrangement uses TRBV19 and TRBJ2-7, with 14 bases aligning to TRBD2. The CDR3 loop spans 15 amino acids. Germline V gene data show CDR1 as LNHDA and CDR2 as SQIVND (reference sequence). With V trimmed by 9 bases and J by 5 bases, 9 bases remained unmatched. The CDR3 protein is CASKRTSGGFNEQYF. For the CDR3, the DNA is TGTGCCAGCAAAAGGACTAGCGGGGGGTTCAACGAGCAGTACTTC.

This clonotype was found many times. The rearrangement joins TRBV19 to TRBJ1-5; 7 bases are shared with TRBD1. This CDR3 has 13 residues. V lost 8 bases, J lost 3 bases, and 4 bases stayed unmatched. Per the germline V gene, CDR1 is LNHDA and CDR2 is SQIVND (reference sequence). The CDR3 DNA reads TGTGCCAGTGGACAGGCAGTCAATCAGCCCCAGCATTTT. The encoded protein is CASGQAVNQPQHF.

The chain recombines TRBV27 with TRBJ1-2; 9 bases match TRBD1. V shed 6 bases and J 6 bases; nucleotides not matched to a gene: 5. Germline V gene lookup returns CDR1 MNHEY and CDR2 SMNVEV (reference sequence). This CDR3 is 13 amino acids long. Here the CDR3 DNA reads TGTGCCAGCAGGAAGGGACAGGGAGATGGCTACACCTTC. This gives the protein CASRKGQGDGYTF.

Many counts were recorded for this clonotype. The CDR3 region is CASSPGYGYTF. Here the CDR3 DNA reads TGTGCCAGCAGCCCTGGCTATGGCTACACCTTC. V gene TRBV27 combines with J gene TRBJ1-2; D not resolved. The CDR3 spans 11 residues. CDR1 and CDR2 (germline): MNHEY, SMNVEV (reference sequence). The V gene lost 6 bases and the J gene lost 4 bases, with 6 bases spanning the gap.

The rearrangement uses TRBV6-5 and TRBJ1-5; D is unclear. Trimming pared 4 bases from V and 2 bases from J, leaving 15 bases between. This CDR3 is built from 16 residues. CDR1 MNHEY and CDR2 SVGAGI come from the germline V gene. The CDR3 sequence: CASSSQGPNRNQPQHF. In nucleotides, the CDR3 is TGTGCCAGCAGTTCACAAGGGCCGAATCGCAATCAGCCCCAGCATTTT.